The T cell receptor (beta chain) described here comes from a study of blood T cell repertoires in COVID-19. Study-level information: Spain, Italy and the United States supplied samples that represented acute and convalescent COVID-19. T cells, B-cell-depleted T cells, or PBMCs provided the cDNA or gDNA that served as material.

As handled by the study authors: The authors estimated nucleated cell counts from reference gene primer amplification. This table comes from immunoSEQ multiplex PCR, and its TCRdb copy is limited to in-frame clones, with some not included. Clonal size and the V and J genes are those of that table, whereas D and trimming came from the DNA. Of about 49,000 clones listed, approximately 85% are singletons. Trimming took 2 bases from V and 7 from J; bases not matched to a gene: 8. The CDR3 is 15 residues long. Germline-derived CDR1 and CDR2 are MNHNS and SASEGT. This receptor was obtained from a human donor in a cohort sampled during active COVID-19. The sample taken for sequencing was peripheral blood. The chain has TRBV6-1 and TRBJ1-2, with TRBD1 identical over 9 bases. CDR3 loop: CASSESGTGLVGYTF. DNA of the CDR3: TGTGCCAGCAGTGAATCCGGGACAGGGCTGGTTGGCTACACCTTC.